Sequencing of this T cell receptor (beta chain) was carried out in a study of cytomegalovirus exposure and HLA in healthy donors. This clone was counted only a few times. As yet, its antigen is unknown. Germline CDR1 MNHEY, CDR2 SMNVEV (reference sequence). The CDR3 consists of 15 residues. J was trimmed by 5 bases and V by 4 bases; bases with no gene match: 6. Primers: 60 Vbeta forward and 13 Jbeta reverse. Measured with immunoSEQ multiplex PCR; TCRdb has only the in-frame clones, and not every one. The table lists over 100,000 clones, less than 80% of them singletons. Study-level findings and limits: In vitro, three CMV-associated chains proved specific for CMV antigens.

The chain combines TRBV27 with TRBJ2-7; 12 nucleotides agree with TRBD2. The receptor was derived from a man aged 50 to 60 in good health and CMV-seropositive. Material for sequencing was PBMCs. In nucleotides, the CDR3 is TGTGCCAGCAGTTATCTCGGGACTAGCGGGCACGAGCAGTACTTC. This codes for CASSYLGTSGHEQYF.